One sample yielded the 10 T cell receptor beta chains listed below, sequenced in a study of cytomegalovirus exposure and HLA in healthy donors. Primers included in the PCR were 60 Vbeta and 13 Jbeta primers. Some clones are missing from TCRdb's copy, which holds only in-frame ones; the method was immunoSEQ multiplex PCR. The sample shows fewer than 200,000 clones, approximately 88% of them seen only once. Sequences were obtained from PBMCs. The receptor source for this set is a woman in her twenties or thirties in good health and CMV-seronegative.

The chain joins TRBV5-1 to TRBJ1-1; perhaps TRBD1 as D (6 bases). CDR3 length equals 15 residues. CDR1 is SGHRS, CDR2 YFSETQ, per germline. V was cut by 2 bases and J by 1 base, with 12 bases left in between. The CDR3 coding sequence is TGCGCCAGCAGCTTTAACCCGACAGGGAACACTGAAGCTTTCTTT. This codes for CASSFNPTGNTEAFF.

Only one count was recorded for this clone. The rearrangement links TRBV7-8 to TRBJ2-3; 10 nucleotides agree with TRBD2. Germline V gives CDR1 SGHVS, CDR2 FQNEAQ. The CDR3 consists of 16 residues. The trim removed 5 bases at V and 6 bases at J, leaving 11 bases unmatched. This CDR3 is CASSPGGAGGADTQYF. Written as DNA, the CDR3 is TGTGCCAGCAGCCCCGGGGGAGCGGGAGGGGCGGATACGCAGTATTTT.

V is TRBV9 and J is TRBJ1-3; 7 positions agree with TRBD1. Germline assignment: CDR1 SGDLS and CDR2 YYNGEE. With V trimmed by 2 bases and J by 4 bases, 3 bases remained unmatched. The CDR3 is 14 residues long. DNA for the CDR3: TGTGCCAGCAGCGTGACAGGGAACGGAAACACCATATATTTT. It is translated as CASSVTGNGNTIYF.

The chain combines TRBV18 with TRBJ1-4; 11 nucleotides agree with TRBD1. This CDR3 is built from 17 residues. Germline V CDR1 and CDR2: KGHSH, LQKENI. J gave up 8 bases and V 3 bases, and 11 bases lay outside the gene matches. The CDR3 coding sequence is TGTGCCAGCTCACCCCTTCACACCGGGACAGGGGGAGAAAAACTGTTTTTT. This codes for CASSPLHTGTGGEKLFF.

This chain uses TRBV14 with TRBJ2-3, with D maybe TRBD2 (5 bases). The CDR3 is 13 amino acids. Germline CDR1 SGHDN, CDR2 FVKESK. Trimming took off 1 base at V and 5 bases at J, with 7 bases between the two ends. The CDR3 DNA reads TGTGCCAGCAGCCAAGGCGAGGGAGATACGCAGTATTTT. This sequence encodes CASSQGEGDTQYF.

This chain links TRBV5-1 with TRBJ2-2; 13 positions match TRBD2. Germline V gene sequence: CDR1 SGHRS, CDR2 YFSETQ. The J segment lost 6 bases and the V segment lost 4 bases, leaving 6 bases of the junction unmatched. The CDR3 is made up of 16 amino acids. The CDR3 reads CASSPGLAGLAGELFF. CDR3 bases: TGCGCCAGCAGCCCGGGACTAGCGGGGTTGGCCGGGGAGCTGTTTTTT.

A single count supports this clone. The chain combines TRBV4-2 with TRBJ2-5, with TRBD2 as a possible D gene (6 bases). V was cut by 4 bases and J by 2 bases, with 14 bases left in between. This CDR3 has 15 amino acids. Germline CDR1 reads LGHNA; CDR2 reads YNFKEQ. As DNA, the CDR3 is TGTGCCAGCAGCCCTCCCGGACTACGTCAAGAGACCCAGTACTTC. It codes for CASSPPGLRQETQYF.

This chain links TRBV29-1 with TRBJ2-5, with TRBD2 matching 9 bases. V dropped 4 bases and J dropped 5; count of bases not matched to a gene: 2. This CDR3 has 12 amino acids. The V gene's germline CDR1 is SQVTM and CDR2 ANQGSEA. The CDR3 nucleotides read TGCAGCGTTGTTGCGGGAGGGGAGACCCAGTACTTC. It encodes CSVVAGGETQYF.

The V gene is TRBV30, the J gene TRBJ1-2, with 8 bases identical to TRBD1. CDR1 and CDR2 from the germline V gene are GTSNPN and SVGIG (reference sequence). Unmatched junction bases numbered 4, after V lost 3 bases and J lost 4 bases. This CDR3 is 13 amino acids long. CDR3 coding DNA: TGTGCCTGGAGATTGGACAGGGTCTATGGCTACACCTTC. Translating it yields CAWRLDRVYGYTF.

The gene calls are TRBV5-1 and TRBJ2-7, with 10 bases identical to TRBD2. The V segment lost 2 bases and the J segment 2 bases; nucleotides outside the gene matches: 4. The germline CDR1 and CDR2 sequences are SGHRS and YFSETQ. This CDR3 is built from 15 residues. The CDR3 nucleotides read TGCGCCAGCAGCTTTGGCCTAGCGGGGGCCTACGAGCAGTACTTC. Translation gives CASSFGLAGAYEQYF.